What follows are 9 T cell receptor beta chains derived from one specimen sequenced in a study of T cells expressing NK-cell markers. Following a re-call of the 5' RACE reads, TCRdb has one entry per CDR3 protein and lacks DNA. The sample data list some 300,000 distinct CDR3 sequences. Sequencing was done on a sample of blood T cells: a sorted CD56 or NKG2C T cell subset, CD4+ or CD8+ T cells, or bulk PBMC T cells (not recorded which). Receptors were obtained from a man younger than 35 in good health.

V usage is TRBV11-3 and J usage is TRBJ1-3. The CDR3 spans 15 residues. CDR1 is SGHNT, CDR2 YENEEA, per germline. CDR3 amino acids: CASSLVSDSGNTIYF.

The chain employs TRBV5-1 and TRBJ2-3; the TCRdb call, TRBD2, lacks DNA for checking. Germline V gives CDR1 SGHRS, CDR2 YFSETQ. The CDR3 is 17 amino acids. The CDR3 sequence is CASSLGVAGVVTDTQYF.

The chain uses TRBV7-2 and TRBJ2-1; TCRdb's D call, TRBD2, is unchecked because there is no DNA. From germline, CDR1 is SGHTA and CDR2 FQGNSA. This CDR3 contains 15 residues. The CDR3 here is CASSGGTGSVLEQFF.

J is TRBJ2-1 and V is TRBV5-5. The CDR3 has 15 residues. The germline V gene has CDR1 SGHKS and CDR2 YYEKEE (reference sequence). The CDR3 loop reads CASSLMDPGMGEQFF.

The rearrangement uses TRBV23-1 and TRBJ2-3; with no DNA, the TCRdb D assignment of TRBD2 cannot be verified. TRBV23-1 falls under the ORF class, with uncertain function. This CDR3 is built from 18 residues. CDR3 region: CASSQCKASGNGTDTQYF.

The chain has TRBV29-1 and TRBJ2-1; the D gene TCRdb calls, TRBD2, cannot be checked with no DNA. Germline loops: CDR1 SQVTM, CDR2 ANQGSEA. The CDR3 covers 15 residues. The CDR3 is CSVGFSGNPYNEQFF.

The chain uses TRBV20-1 and TRBJ1-2; TCRdb outputs TRBD1, but without DNA this stays unchecked. Germline CDR1 and CDR2: DFQATT and SNEGSKA (reference sequence). The CDR3 spans 13 residues. The CDR3 reads CSAPGVANYGYTF.

The chain recombines TRBV20-1 with TRBJ2-1; TCRdb gives TRBD1 as the D gene, but with no DNA this cannot be confirmed. Looked up from germline, CDR1 is DFQATT and CDR2 is SNEGSKA (reference sequence). This CDR3 spans 12 amino acids. The CDR3 sequence is CSGGSGSLPQFF.

This chain connects TRBV12-3 or TRBV12-4 to TRBJ2-3; checking the TCRdb D call of TRBD2 is not possible without DNA. CDR3 length: 14 amino acids. This CDR3 is CASSFVAGTDTQYF.